The sequence of this TCR beta chain was determined in a study of T cell changes during pregnancy in multiple sclerosis. The method was immunoSEQ multiplex PCR; TCRdb's version includes in-frame clones alone and lacks a portion of them. The table records about 36,000 clones, 75% to 95% of them present only once. This clonotype originated in a female donor in good health, enrolled as a control in a pregnancy study. This specimen was CD4+ T cells from peripheral blood mononuclear cells, taken in the second trimester of pregnancy.

CDR3 protein: CASSLAGVTYEQYF. The DNA for the CDR3 is TGTGCCAGCAGCTTAGCGGGAGTAACCTACGAGCAGTACTTC. The rearrangement joins TRBV7-2 to TRBJ2-7; tentative D call: TRBD2 (5 bases). The ends were cut back, 0 bases at V and 2 bases at J, with 8 bases in the middle. This CDR3 spans 14 amino acids. CDR1 and CDR2 (germline): SGHTA, FQGNSA.